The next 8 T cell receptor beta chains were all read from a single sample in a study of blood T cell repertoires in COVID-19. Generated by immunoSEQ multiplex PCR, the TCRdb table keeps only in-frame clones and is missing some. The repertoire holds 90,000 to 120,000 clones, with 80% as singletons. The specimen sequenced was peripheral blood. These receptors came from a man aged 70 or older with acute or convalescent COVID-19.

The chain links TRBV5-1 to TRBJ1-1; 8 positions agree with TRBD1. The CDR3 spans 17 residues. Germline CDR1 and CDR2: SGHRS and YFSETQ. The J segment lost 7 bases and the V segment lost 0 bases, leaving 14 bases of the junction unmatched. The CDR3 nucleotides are TGCGCCAGCAGCTTGGATATCGGCAGGGGGCGAGACGGTGAAGCTTTCTTT. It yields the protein CASSLDIGRGRDGEAFF. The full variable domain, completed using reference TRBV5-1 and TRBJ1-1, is KAGVTQTPRYLIKTRGQQVTLSCSPISGHRSVSWYQQTPGQGLQFLFEYFSETQRNKGNFPGRFSGRQFSNSRSEMNVSTLELGDSALYLCASSLDIGRGRDGEAFFGQGTRLTVV.

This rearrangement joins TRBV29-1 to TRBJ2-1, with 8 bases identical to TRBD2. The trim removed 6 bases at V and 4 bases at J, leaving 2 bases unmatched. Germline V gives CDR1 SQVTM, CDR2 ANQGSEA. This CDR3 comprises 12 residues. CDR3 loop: CSVIAGYNEQFF. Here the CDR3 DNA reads TGCAGCGTCATAGCGGGGTACAATGAGCAGTTCTTC.

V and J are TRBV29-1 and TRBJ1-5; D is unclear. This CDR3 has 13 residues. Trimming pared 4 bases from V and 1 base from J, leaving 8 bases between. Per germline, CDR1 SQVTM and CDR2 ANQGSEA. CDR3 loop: CSVGETSNQPQHF. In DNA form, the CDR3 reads TGCAGCGTTGGAGAGACAAGCAATCAGCCCCAGCATTTT.

The CDR3 sequence is CASSSSGGAWETQYF. The CDR3 DNA sequence: TGCGCCAGCAGCAGTAGCGGGGGGGCGTGGGAGACCCAGTACTTC. The gene calls are TRBV5-1 and TRBJ2-5, with 11 bases lining up with TRBD2. This CDR3 spans 15 amino acids. V lost 4 bases to trimming and J lost 5 bases; unmatched junction nucleotides: 7. The germline V gene has CDR1 SGHRS and CDR2 YFSETQ.

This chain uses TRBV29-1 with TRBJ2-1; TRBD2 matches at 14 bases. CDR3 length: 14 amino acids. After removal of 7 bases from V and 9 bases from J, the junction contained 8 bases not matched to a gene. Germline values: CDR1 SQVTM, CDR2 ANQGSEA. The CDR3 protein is CSAGLAGGGGEQFF. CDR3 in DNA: TGCAGCGCCGGACTAGCGGGGGGAGGCGGTGAGCAGTTCTTC.

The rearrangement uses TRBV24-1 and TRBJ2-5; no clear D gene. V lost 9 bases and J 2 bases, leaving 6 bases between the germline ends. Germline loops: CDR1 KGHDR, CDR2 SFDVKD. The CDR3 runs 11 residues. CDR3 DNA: TGTGCCACCGCGCATCAAGAGACCCAGTACTTC. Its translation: CATAHQETQYF.

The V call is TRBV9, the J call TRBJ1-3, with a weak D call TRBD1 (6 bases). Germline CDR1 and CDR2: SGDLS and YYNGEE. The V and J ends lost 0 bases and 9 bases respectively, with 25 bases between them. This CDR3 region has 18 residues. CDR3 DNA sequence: TGTGCCAGCAGCGTAGGAGTCTGGACAGACCTTGGGGAAAGCACCATATATTTT. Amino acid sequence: CASSVGVWTDLGESTIYF. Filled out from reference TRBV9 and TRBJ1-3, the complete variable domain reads DSGVTQTPKHLITATGQRVTLRCSPRSGDLSVYWYQQSLDQGLQFLIQYYNGEERAKGNILERFSAQQFPDLHSELNLSSLELGDSALYFCASSVGVWTDLGESTIYFGEGSWLTVV.

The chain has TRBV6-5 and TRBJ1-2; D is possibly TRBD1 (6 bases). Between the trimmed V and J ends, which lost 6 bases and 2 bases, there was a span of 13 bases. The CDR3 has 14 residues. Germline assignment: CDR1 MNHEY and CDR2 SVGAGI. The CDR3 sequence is CASSFETGNYGYTF. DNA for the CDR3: TGTGCCAGCAGCTTCGAGACAGGAAACTATGGCTACACCTTC.